Included here is one T cell receptor beta chain sequence, with context. This specimen belongs to a study of blood T cells in healthy people across ages. The authors ran a second PCR of 7 to 11 cycles using a sample-barcoded 5' primer and a J-beta primer mix. TCRdb itself ran the 5' RACE reads through MiXCR, one entry per CDR3 protein. The sample yields about 640,000 distinct CDR3 sequences, 58% seen once. CDR3 size: 19 residues. With 2 bases clipped from V and 1 base from J, the junction kept 5 bases outside the gene matches. Looked up from germline, CDR1 is MNHEY and CDR2 is SVGEGT. Every sample yielded at least 6 million isolated PBMCs. Total RNA amounts of at least 6 micrograms were extracted per sample.

The J gene is TRBJ2-2, the V gene TRBV6-2 or TRBV6-3, with 15 bases identical to TRBD2. This clonotype was sampled from a man between 60 and 75 years old in good health. Sequenced material: blood. This chain's CDR3 is CASSYPGLAGGQNTGELFF. The CDR3 bases are TGTGCCAGCAGTTACCCCGGACTAGCGGGGGGGCAGAACACCGGGGAGCTGTTTTTT.